This TCR beta chain was found in a study of blood T cell repertoires in COVID-19. The assay was immunoSEQ multiplex PCR, and TCRdb's table has in-frame clones only and misses some. The sample lists approximately 380,000 clones, approximately 90% occurring once. J lost 1 base, V lost 3 bases, and 5 bases had no gene match. The CDR3 covers 15 residues. From germline, CDR1 is DFQATT and CDR2 SNEGSKA (reference sequence). The TCR sequence derives from a woman between 18 and 29 years old who had recovered from COVID-19. The chain couples TRBV20-1 to TRBJ2-1; TRBD1 agrees at 8 bases. The specimen was PBMCs or T cells enriched from blood (not recorded which). The CDR3 loop reads CSASRRTGSYNEQFF. DNA for the CDR3: TGCAGTGCTAGTCGCAGGACAGGGTCCTACAATGAGCAGTTCTTC.